This TCR beta chain was recorded in a study of T cells in Graves' hyperthyroidism and ophthalmopathy. Whole-study context: Peripheral blood collection took place at initial diagnosis, before any treatment.

Individuals with ophthalmopathy presented a Clinical Activity Score of at least 3, a NOSPECS grade of at least 4 and a duration under 3 months. Diagnosis relied on clinical symptoms, serum thyroxine and TRAb, thyroid ultrasound and orbital computed tomography. Study-level points and caveats: Most thyroid-expanded clonotypes above 0.001 were also found in blood.

The CDR3 length is 14 residues. Germline-derived CDR1 and CDR2 are KGHSH and LQKENI. V was pared by 1 base and J by 6 bases, with 12 bases between. A note on this clonotype: Its antigen remains unidentified.

The investigators amplified TCR beta CDR3 regions from RNA transcripts. During a first-round RT-PCR of the TCR CDR3, the HTBI primer set was used. MiXCR, applied by TCRdb to the multiplex PCR reads, yields one record per CDR3 protein. Seen here are 390,000 or so distinct CDR3 sequences, about 15% observed once, and the top ten hold less than 15%. This sequence was found in a man between 18 and 29 years old with Graves' ophthalmopathy. This chain connects TRBV18 to TRBJ1-2, with a tentative D call TRBD1 (5 bases). Sequencing used blood. The CDR3: CASSPRDRGDGYTF. CDR3 coding DNA: TGTGCCAGCTCACCACGCGACAGAGGAGATGGCTACACCTTC.